This TCR beta chain was found in a study of blood T cell repertoires in COVID-19. About the study: Some COVID-19 samples were acute and others convalescent; all came from the United States, Italy and Spain. Sources were T cells, B-cell-depleted T cells, or PBMCs; the material itself was cDNA or gDNA.

The CDR3 runs 14 residues. Germline CDR1 SGHRS, CDR2 YFSETQ. V trimming: 4 bases; J trimming: 4 bases; junction bases outside the gene matches: 4. Authors' data handling: From reference gene primer amplification, estimates of nucleated cell counts were derived. TCRdb keeps only in-frame clones here, not all; method: immunoSEQ multiplex PCR. V and J calls and clone size are as listed in that table; D and trimming were resolved from the DNA. The table shows roughly 140,000 clones, with about 90% occurring only once. This sequence originates from a woman between 50 and 59 years old with acute or convalescent COVID-19. The specimen sequenced was peripheral blood. V gene TRBV5-1 combines with J gene TRBJ1-2, with 10 bases aligning to TRBD1. The CDR3 protein is CASSPGTGAYGYTF. CDR3 DNA sequence: TGCGCCAGCAGCCCCGGGACAGGGGCCTATGGCTACACCTTC.